This TCR beta chain is from a study of Graves' ophthalmopathy and Graves' hyperthyroidism. A single count supports this clonotype. Amplifying from RNA transcripts, the study obtained TCR beta CDR3 regions. In the first round, RT-PCR was carried out with HTBI primers, and a multiplex PCR formed the second round. TCRdb reanalysed the multiplex PCR reads using MiXCR and keeps one entry per CDR3 protein. Of 300,000 to 400,000 distinct CDR3 sequences listed, about a sixth are singletons. J was trimmed by 3 bases and V by 0 bases; bases with no gene match: 5. From germline, CDR1 is SGHTS and CDR2 YDEGEE. The CDR3 has 15 amino acids.

V gene TRBV5-8 combines with J gene TRBJ2-7, with 8 bases identical to TRBD1. Sequenced material: peripheral blood. This clonotype was sampled from an adult man with Graves' ophthalmopathy. CDR3 nucleotides: TGTGCCAGCAGCTTGGCCTCCACAGGGGGCTACGAGCAGTACTTC. Translation: CASSLASTGGYEQYF.